This TCR beta chain derives from a study of blood T cell repertoires in COVID-19. In the study overall: Spain, Italy and the United States supplied samples that represented acute and convalescent COVID-19. Sources were T cells, B-cell-depleted T cells, or PBMCs; the material itself was cDNA or gDNA.

In the study's own analysis: Amplification from reference gene primers served as the basis for estimated nucleated cell counts. The data were produced by immunoSEQ multiplex PCR, yet TCRdb's version contains in-frame clones alone and is incomplete. The V and J calls and clone size are taken from that table; D and trimming were inferred from the DNA. The sample has about 150,000 clones, 75% to 85% seen once. Germline V gene sequence: CDR1 SGDLS, CDR2 YYNGEE. This CDR3 is 15 amino acids long. V lost 4 bases and J 4 bases, leaving 14 bases between the germline ends. The material sequenced was peripheral blood. This clonotype was obtained from a man in his 60s with acute or convalescent COVID-19. The rearrangement links TRBV9 to TRBJ2-2; perhaps TRBD2 as D (6 bases). The CDR3 here is CASSTPSAPTGELFF. The CDR3, as DNA: TGTGCCAGCAGCACACCTAGCGCCCCCACCGGGGAGCTGTTTTTT.